Listed below are T cell receptor beta chains from one sample, sequenced in a study of graft-versus-host responses after intestinal transplantation. Their cognate antigens are unknown. The repertoire was sequenced with immunoSEQ multiplex PCR; TCRdb's copy has only in-frame clones and lacks some. The sample carries fewer than 85,000 clones, roughly 94% recorded once. Sequencing was performed on unstimulated CD8+ T cells sorted from spleen or lymph node cells, taken before intestinal transplant. These TCRs come from a human donor who received an intestinal transplant. The CDR3 runs from the conserved cysteine through the conserved F or W. A D gene is named only where the DNA matches it firmly. A row's size may be missing; if present it is once, few, many or a size class.

V,size,D,J,length,CDR3,DNA
TRBV5-6,-,-,TRBJ2-3,15,CASGSEMKSTDTQYF,TGTGCCAGCGGAAGCGAAATGAAAAGCACAGATACGCAGTATTTT
TRBV18,-,TRBD2,TRBJ2-1,15,CASSPSGRAYNEQFF,TGTGCCAGCTCACCTAGCGGGAGGGCCTACAATGAGCAGTTCTTC
TRBV6-5,-,-,TRBJ1-5,13,CASSYPNRQPQHF,TGTGCCAGCAGTTACCCTAACAGGCAGCCCCAGCATTTT
TRBV27,-,TRBD2,TRBJ2-7,16,CASSLSGGLAGYEQYF,TGTGCCAGCAGTTTATCAGGGGGACTAGCGGGATACGAGCAGTACTTC
TRBV19,once,-,TRBJ2-1,15,CASSIPLGSYNEQFF,TGTGCCAGTAGTATTCCCTTGGGGTCCTACAATGAGCAGTTCTTC
TRBV6-5,-,TRBD2,TRBJ2-5,15,CASSLLAGGEETQYF,TGTGCCAGCAGTTTACTAGCGGGAGGGGAAGAGACCCAGTACTTC
TRBV12-5,-,TRBD2,TRBJ2-1,16,CASGLSWTSGHNEQFF,TGTGCTAGTGGTTTATCCTGGACTAGCGGGCACAATGAGCAGTTCTTC
TRBV30,-,-,TRBJ1-1,13,CAWSVDTNTEAFF,TGTGCCTGGAGTGTGGACACGAACACTGAAGCTTTCTTT
TRBV12-2,-,-,TRBJ1-1,20,CASRLSRTSGTAGVNTEAFF,TGTGCAAGTCGCTTGTCGCGTACGTCGGGGACAGCGGGTGTCAACACTGAAGCTTTCTTT
TRBV19,-,TRBD2,TRBJ2-1,16,CASSIGLAGASNEQFF,TGTGCCAGTAGTATAGGGCTAGCGGGAGCCAGCAATGAGCAGTTCTTC
TRBV5-5,-,-,TRBJ2-7,13,CASSFGGPYEQYF,TGTGCCAGCAGCTTCGGAGGGCCCTACGAGCAGTACTTC
TRBV13,-,-,TRBJ2-3,16,CASSSWTAEGTDTQYF,TGTGCCAGCAGCTCGTGGACAGCCGAGGGAACAGATACGCAGTATTTT